One and the same sample provided the 19 T cell receptor beta chains below, sequenced in a study of cytomegalovirus exposure and HLA in healthy donors. PCR used 60 Vbeta primers and 13 Jbeta primers. Sequenced by immunoSEQ multiplex PCR; TCRdb stores in-frame clones only, minus some. The table shows some 100,000 clones, with about three quarters occurring only once. The sequenced material came from PBMCs. These receptors came from a woman aged 35 to 49 in good health and CMV-seropositive.

The chain carries TRBV4-2 and TRBJ1-1; D might be TRBD1 (5 bases). CDR1 LGHNA and CDR2 YNFKEQ come from the germline V gene. The CDR3 covers 12 residues. Trimming removed 1 base from V and 10 bases from J, with 10 bases in between. The DNA of the CDR3 is TGTGCCAGCAGCCAAGTGGGGGAGGGAGCTTTCTTT. Amino acid sequence: CASSQVGEGAFF.

In this sample, this clone turned up a few times. The chain is built from TRBV4-1 and TRBJ1-4; 7 nucleotides line up with TRBD1. Germline CDR1 and CDR2: MGHRA and YSYEKL. The junction had 5 bases not matched to a gene; V was cut back by 4 bases and J by 0 bases. The CDR3 consists of 16 residues. The CDR3 spells CASSRGTATTNEKLFF. In DNA, the CDR3 is TGCGCCAGCAGCCGAGGGACAGCGACAACTAATGAAAAACTGTTTTTT.

The chain is built from TRBV5-1 and TRBJ2-3, with D hard to call. Germline V gene sequence: CDR1 SGHRS, CDR2 YFSETQ. The V gene lost 0 bases and the J gene lost 2 bases, with 4 bases spanning the gap. The CDR3 runs to 13 residues. This chain's CDR3 is CASSLELTDTQYF. CDR3 in DNA: TGCGCCAGCAGCTTGGAACTCACAGATACGCAGTATTTT.

The rearrangement links TRBV18 to TRBJ2-1, with 11 bases identical to TRBD2. The CDR3 consists of 19 residues. V lost 1 base to trimming and J lost 7 bases; unmatched junction nucleotides: 15. CDR1 and CDR2 (germline): KGHSH, LQKENI. The CDR3, as DNA: TGTGCCAGCTCACCACGAGAATTCCCGGGACTAGCGGCCTCAAATGAGCAGTTCTTC. The encoded protein is CASSPREFPGLAASNEQFF.

This chain connects TRBV27 to TRBJ1-2; TRBD1 aligns across 7 bases. The CDR3 is made up of 15 amino acids. Germline values: CDR1 MNHEY, CDR2 SMNVEV (reference sequence). J lost 5 bases, V lost 7 bases, and 13 bases had no gene match. The CDR3 here is CASKGRGIWGYGYTF. The DNA of the CDR3 is TGTGCCAGCAAGGGCAGGGGGATCTGGGGATATGGCTACACCTTC.

The V gene is TRBV30, the J gene TRBJ1-2; D possibly corresponds to TRBD1 (5 bases). This CDR3 contains 14 residues. In germline, CDR1 is GTSNPN, CDR2 SVGIG (reference sequence). The germline V and J ends were trimmed by 4 bases and 6 bases, with 18 bases remaining between them. CDR3 loop: CAWTGQVPWNGYTF. CDR3 DNA sequence: TGTGCCTGGACAGGGCAGGTCCCCTGGAATGGCTACACCTTC.

The chain couples TRBV19 to TRBJ1-2; 9 positions agree with TRBD1. The CDR3 loop spans 14 amino acids. The germline V gene has CDR1 LNHDA and CDR2 SQIVND (reference sequence). Trimming cost V 6 bases and J 4 bases; bases outside gene matches: 6. CDR3 in amino acids: CASSPDRGAYGYTF. DNA for the CDR3: TGTGCCAGTAGCCCCGACAGGGGGGCCTATGGCTACACCTTC.

V and J are TRBV5-1 and TRBJ2-3; a possible D gene is TRBD2 (7 bases). Germline loops: CDR1 SGHRS, CDR2 YFSETQ. This CDR3 contains 19 residues. V lost 0 bases and J lost 0, with 20 bases in between. Written as DNA, the CDR3 is TGCGCCAGCAGCTTGGCCATGGGGGGGCTGACTCTTAGCACAGATACGCAGTATTTT. Translated: CASSLAMGGLTLSTDTQYF.

The chain carries TRBV6-5 and TRBJ1-1, with D unresolved. Germline CDR1 is MNHEY and CDR2 is SVGAGI. V was clipped by 6 bases and J by 1 base, with 12 bases between them. This CDR3 has 14 amino acids. CDR3 region: CASREISGNTEAFF. The DNA for the CDR3 is TGTGCCAGCAGAGAAATCTCAGGGAACACTGAAGCTTTCTTT.

This clone was found once. The CDR3 coding sequence is TGTGCCAGCAGCGCTCAGGGGTCGACCGGGGAGCTGTTTTTT. It encodes CASSAQGSTGELFF. The gene calls are TRBV7-3 and TRBJ2-2; D may be TRBD1 (6 bases). This CDR3 is 14 amino acids long. Germline CDR1 SGHTA, CDR2 FQGTGA. V dropped 5 bases and J dropped 5 bases, with 12 bases sitting between them.

This clone was counted once. The CDR3 DNA reads TGCAGCGTTGACCCAGACATGGGAAACATTCAGTACTTC. Translated, it gives CSVDPDMGNIQYF. The chain is built from TRBV29-1 and TRBJ2-4; D gene ambiguous. Per the germline V gene, CDR1 is SQVTM and CDR2 is ANQGSEA. The CDR3 runs 13 residues. The V end lost 3 bases, the J end lost 6 bases, and 12 bases lay between the germline ends.

V gene TRBV11-2 combines with J gene TRBJ2-2; the D gene is possibly TRBD1 (6 bases). Looked up from germline, CDR1 is SGHAT and CDR2 is FQNNGV. This CDR3 contains 14 residues. V was shortened by 4 bases and J by 2 bases, with 8 bases between the two germline ends. The CDR3 is CASSSDRNTGELFF. As DNA, the CDR3 is TGTGCCAGCAGCTCGGACAGAAACACCGGGGAGCTGTTTTTT.

The rearrangement joins TRBV7-2 to TRBJ2-6; D may be TRBD2 (5 bases). Germline lookup yields CDR1 SGHTA and CDR2 FQGNSA. This CDR3 is 16 amino acids long. V gave up 4 bases and J gave up 3 bases, with 13 bases separating them. The CDR3 DNA sequence: TGTGCCAGCAGCTGGAGTACGGGGTTTGGGGCCAACGTCCTGACTTTC. Its translation is CASSWSTGFGANVLTF.

The chain links TRBV30 to TRBJ2-5, with D unresolved. Germline V CDR1 and CDR2: GTSNPN, SVGIG (reference sequence). The CDR3 sequence is 12 residues long. V lost 2 bases, J lost 4 bases, and 8 bases lay in between. CDR3 loop: CAWSPGRETQYF. Written as DNA, the CDR3 is TGTGCCTGGAGTCCGGGTCGAGAGACCCAGTACTTC.

This chain uses TRBV5-1 with TRBJ2-5; TRBD2 matches at 7 bases. Germline-derived CDR1 and CDR2 are SGHRS and YFSETQ. The V and J ends lost 3 bases and 5 bases, in that order; junction bases with no gene match: 7. The CDR3 is 14 residues long. CDR3 sequence: CASSSRLAGETQYF. The DNA for the CDR3 is TGCGCCAGCAGCTCGAGACTAGCTGGGGAGACCCAGTACTTC.

This clone came up once. This rearrangement joins TRBV19 to TRBJ1-3; D unresolved. CDR1 and CDR2 (germline): LNHDA, SQIVND (reference sequence). The CDR3 spans 14 residues. V gave up 4 bases and J gave up 7 bases, with 14 bases separating them. CDR3 nucleotides: TGTGCCAGTAGTACCTCCCCTCTCGTCAACACCATATATTTT. Amino acid sequence: CASSTSPLVNTIYF.

The chain links TRBV6-1 to TRBJ2-2; 8 nucleotides agree with TRBD2. The germline CDR1 and CDR2 sequences are MNHNS and SASEGT. The CDR3 runs 15 residues. The J segment lost 4 bases and the V segment lost 7 bases, leaving 8 bases of the junction unmatched. The CDR3 bases are TGTGCCAGCATCAGACTAGCGATCTCCACCGGGGAGCTGTTTTTT. Protein sequence: CASIRLAISTGELFF.

This clone came up a few times. This chain links TRBV7-2 with TRBJ1-1; 8 nucleotides match TRBD1. Trimming cost V 6 bases and J 4 bases; bases outside gene matches: 4. Germline values: CDR1 SGHTA, CDR2 FQGNSA. The CDR3 is 13 amino acids. CDR3 sequence: CASRTDRATEAFF. The CDR3 bases are TGTGCCAGCAGGACGGACAGGGCCACTGAAGCTTTCTTT.

This clone has just a few counts. J is TRBJ1-5 and V is TRBV6-1; a weak D match, TRBD1 (5 bases). V was clipped by 3 bases and J by 2 bases, with 11 bases between them. This CDR3 has 15 residues. Germline-derived CDR1 and CDR2 are MNHNS and SASEGT. The CDR3 DNA sequence: TGTGCCAGCAGTGACGGCAGGGCGGGCAATCAGCCCCAGCATTTT. Protein sequence: CASSDGRAGNQPQHF.